This TCR beta chain emerged from a study of vaccination and CD4 T cells after COVID-19. Study-wide context: Convalescent patients had positive nasal swab PCR results for SARS-CoV-2. Disease was mild in roughly 10 and severe in one. Spike peptides, overlapping and drawn from SARS-CoV-2, HCoV-NL63, HCoV-OC43 and HCoV-229E, were used to stimulate cells. Study-wide results and caveats: Convalescent patients had a median roughly 90% of reactive clones appearing only post-vaccination.

V trimming: 6 bases; J trimming: 5 bases; junction bases outside the gene matches: 6. Per the germline V gene, CDR1 is DFQATT and CDR2 is SNEGSKA (reference sequence). The CDR3 sequence is 13 residues long. The treatment is: roughly 11-day PBMC culture with coronavirus spike peptide pools or control peptides (ViraFEST assay). Antigen-specific T cell expansion with peptide pools preceded TCR sequencing in the ViraFEST approach. This clonotype has more than one count but fewer than ten. What it binds is unknown. Cultured CD4+ T cell DNA underwent sequencing with the Oncomine TCR Beta short-read assay. Via MiXCR, TCRdb re-called the PCR reads, giving one row per CDR3 protein. The table lists 20,000 or so distinct CDR3 sequences, around 47% of them singletons.

The chain employs TRBV20-1 and TRBJ1-5, with 8 bases fitting TRBD1. The sequence came from a human donor who had recovered from COVID-19. The input for sequencing was CD4+ T cells from blood, cultured in vitro, taken before SARS-CoV-2 vaccination. The CDR3 DNA reads as TGCAGTGCCACAGGGGGTTACGATCAGCCCCAGCATTTT. Its protein is CSATGGYDQPQHF.